The 29 T cell receptor beta chains given below trace back to one sample, sequenced in a study of cytomegalovirus exposure and HLA in healthy donors. Use of 60 Vbeta and 13 Jbeta primers characterized the PCR. TCRdb's table, derived via immunoSEQ multiplex PCR, lists solely in-frame clones and lacks some. The sample has fewer than 250,000 clones; about 80% are singletons. The sequencing input was PBMCs. These receptors were obtained from a girl aged 5 to 17 in good health and CMV-seronegative.

Here the CDR3 reads CASSQTSGNYNEQFF. CDR3 nucleotides: TGTGCCAGTAGTCAAACTAGCGGGAACTACAATGAGCAGTTCTTC. The chain uses TRBV19 and TRBJ2-1; 10 bases map to TRBD2. This CDR3 spans 15 amino acids. The V gene end was trimmed by 5 bases and the J gene end by 3 bases; junction bases not matched to a gene: 4. The germline V gene encodes CDR1 LNHDA and CDR2 SQIVND (reference sequence).

The V call is TRBV30, the J call TRBJ2-5, with 8 nucleotides matching TRBD1. The last part of the DNA fits TRBJ2-7 better; the J call may be wrong. This CDR3 is built from 15 residues. CDR1 and CDR2 (germline): GTSNPN, SVGIG (reference sequence). CDR3 in amino acids: CAWSLRDRSSYEQYF. CDR3 nucleotide sequence: TGTGCCTGGAGCCTTAGGGACAGGAGCTCCTACGAGCAGTACTTC.

The chain links TRBV5-6 to TRBJ2-1, with TRBD2 matching 8 bases. CDR3 length: 15 residues. Per germline, CDR1 SGHDT and CDR2 YYEEEE. Losses at the gene ends were 1 base for V and 4 bases for J; bases not matched to a gene: 4. CDR3 amino acids: CASSLWRGDYNEQFF. CDR3 bases: TGTGCCAGCAGCTTGTGGCGGGGGGATTACAATGAGCAGTTCTTC.

The V and J genes are TRBV4-3 and TRBJ2-7; tentatively, D is TRBD1 (6 bases). The V and J ends lost 3 bases and 0 bases respectively, with 15 bases between them. The CDR3 has 16 residues. CDR1 and CDR2 from the germline V gene are LGHNA and YSLEER. For the CDR3, the DNA is TGCGCCAGCAGCCATAAGGGCCAGGGGAGCTCCTACGAGCAGTACTTC. This gives the protein CASSHKGQGSSYEQYF.

The chain uses TRBV28 and TRBJ1-5; tentatively, D is TRBD1 (6 bases). This CDR3 region has 15 residues. Germline CDR1 and CDR2: MDHEN and SYDVKM. The V gene lost 6 bases and the J gene lost 7 bases, with 19 bases spanning the gap. The chain's CDR3 is CASRSQQGTWQPQHF. The CDR3 DNA sequence: TGTGCCAGCAGGTCCCAACAGGGAACTTGGCAGCCCCAGCATTTT.

This rearrangement joins TRBV6-5 to TRBJ2-1; D uncertain. The V end was cut by 3 bases, the J end by 1 base, with 13 bases between. Germline V gene lookup returns CDR1 MNHEY and CDR2 SVGAGI. This CDR3 is 16 amino acids long. The CDR3 region has the DNA TGTGCCAGCAGTTATGGGCCCCACAGATCCTACAATGAGCAGTTCTTC. Protein sequence: CASSYGPHRSYNEQFF.

The V gene is TRBV28, the J gene TRBJ1-1; D gene uncertain. The germline CDR1 and CDR2 sequences are MDHEN and SYDVKM. Trimming removed 2 bases at V and 1 base at J, with 8 bases between. This CDR3 region has 14 residues. CDR3 DNA sequence: TGTGCCAGCAGTTTAGCTCCGAGGAACACTGAAGCTTTCTTT. It is translated as CASSLAPRNTEAFF.

This chain links TRBV7-3 with TRBJ2-1; TRBD2 agrees at 12 bases. Germline lookup yields CDR1 SGHTA and CDR2 FQGTGA. V was pared by 3 bases and J by 5 bases, with 8 bases of the junction left unmatched. This CDR3 has 17 amino acids. CDR3 DNA: TGTGCCAGCAGCTTGACTAGCGGGGGCCTAATTAACAATGAGCAGTTCTTC. It codes for CASSLTSGGLINNEQFF.

This sequence joins TRBV19 and TRBJ1-3; D uncertain. V was cut by 9 bases and J by 0 bases, with 15 bases left in between. The CDR3 extends over 15 amino acids. CDR1 LNHDA and CDR2 SQIVND come from the germline V gene (reference sequence). The CDR3: CASTPSGLSGNTIYF. CDR3 DNA: TGTGCCAGCACGCCTAGTGGACTCTCTGGAAACACCATATATTTT.

The chain is built from TRBV27 and TRBJ2-3; 15 positions agree with TRBD2. J was trimmed by 5 bases and V by 6 bases; bases with no gene match: 6. Germline V gene lookup returns CDR1 MNHEY and CDR2 SMNVEV (reference sequence). The CDR3 has 16 residues. For the CDR3, the DNA is TGTGCCAGCAGAAAAGGGGGACTAGCGGGGGGAGATACGCAGTATTTT. The encoded protein is CASRKGGLAGGDTQYF.

The count of this clone is one. The rearrangement links TRBV4-3 to TRBJ2-3, with 11 positions matching TRBD1. The trim removed 8 bases at V and 6 bases at J, leaving 4 bases unmatched. CDR3 length: 13 residues. Germline CDR1 is LGHNA and CDR2 is YSLEER. CDR3 coding DNA: TGCGCCAGCGGGACAGGGGGTAGGGATACGCAGTATTTT. Translated: CASGTGGRDTQYF.

As for this clone: At one of its ends the junction is not consistent with the germline gene, which may arise from a read error. The chain is built from TRBV5-1 and TRBJ2-2; possible D gene TRBD1, 6 bases. CDR1 is SGHRS, CDR2 YFSETQ, per germline. The CDR3 contains 21 residues. DNA of the CDR3: TGCGCTGGGCTTGCCCCTCAGGACCCACTAGGGGGTAAAAAGAACACCGGGGAGCTGTCTTTT. Its protein product is CAGLAPQDPLGGKKNTGELSF.

This clone was recorded a few times. CDR3 sequence (DNA): TGTGCCAGCAGCTTAGTTGGCAGGGGTTACGAGCAGTACTTC. Its protein product is CASSLVGRGYEQYF. The V call is TRBV7-9, the J call TRBJ2-7; TRBD1 might be the D (6 bases). With 1 base removed from V and 4 bases from J, the gap between germline ends came to 11 bases. From germline, CDR1 is SEHNR and CDR2 FQNEAQ (reference sequence). This CDR3 comprises 14 residues.

J is TRBJ1-6 and V is TRBV4-3, with 7 bases matching TRBD1. Germline assignment: CDR1 LGHNA and CDR2 YSLEER. The V segment lost 1 base and the J segment 12 bases; nucleotides outside the gene matches: 9. The CDR3 runs 15 residues. CDR3 nucleotides: TGCGCCAGCAGCCAAGGGATAGGGACAGCTTTACCCCTCCACTTT. It encodes CASSQGIGTALPLHF.

The rearrangement links TRBV19 to TRBJ2-5; 7 bases map to TRBD2. Matching the DNA end better, TRBJ2-7 makes the J call doubtful. The CDR3 sequence is 14 residues long. The V gene's germline CDR1 is LNHDA and CDR2 SQIVND (reference sequence). CDR3 in DNA: TGTGCCACCTCAGGTCGGGAGGTCACCTACGAGCAGTACTTC. Translation: CATSGREVTYEQYF.

The DNA for the CDR3 is TGTGCCAGCACCCTTCTCGGGGGGGTCTCCTACAATGAGCAGTTCTTC. It translates to CASTLLGGVSYNEQFF. V usage is TRBV28 and J usage is TRBJ2-1, with 8 bases fitting TRBD2. Trimming cost V 7 bases and J 0 bases; bases outside gene matches: 8. CDR1 and CDR2 (germline): MDHEN, SYDVKM. The CDR3 contains 16 residues. Drawing the rest from reference TRBV28 and TRBJ2-1, the complete variable domain is DVKVTQSSRYLVKRTGEKVFLECVQDMDHENMFWYRQDPGLGLRLIYFSYDVKMKEKGDIPEGYSVSREKKERFSLILESASTNQTSMYLCASTLLGGVSYNEQFFGPGTRLTVL.

This clone was counted a single time. The chain links TRBV20-1 to TRBJ2-7; no reliable D call. From germline, CDR1 is DFQATT and CDR2 SNEGSKA (reference sequence). Between the trimmed V and J ends, which lost 4 bases and 3 bases, there was a span of 7 bases. There are 11 residues in the CDR3. CDR3: CSAIRLYEQYF. The CDR3 DNA follows: TGCAGTGCTATCAGACTCTACGAGCAGTACTTC.

This chain uses TRBV21-1 with TRBJ2-7; the table's D call of TRBD1 was not tested on the DNA. TRBV21-1 is a pseudogene. CDR3 length: 16 residues. CDR3 DNA sequence: TGTGCCAGACCGAGTGAGGACAGCAGTCCACACTACGAGCAGTACTTC. This translates into CARPSEDSSPHYEQYF.

This clone was seen only once. The chain is built from TRBV6-5 and TRBJ2-5; D not resolved. The DNA end is more similar to TRBJ2-7, so the J call may be wrong. In germline, CDR1 is MNHEY, CDR2 SVGAGI. The CDR3 extends over 13 amino acids. The CDR3 nucleotides are TGTGCCAGCAGTTACTCAGTGACAAACGAGCAGTACTTC. It yields the protein CASSYSVTNEQYF.

Of note for this clone: The same CDR3 is also encoded by other DNA sequences in this sample. The gene calls are TRBV18 and TRBJ1-2; D possibly corresponds to TRBD1 (5 bases). Germline V gene sequence: CDR1 KGHSH, CDR2 LQKENI. This CDR3 has 13 amino acids. Trimming took off 2 bases at V and 4 bases at J, with 8 bases between the two ends. The CDR3 region is CASSPDGGYGYTF. The CDR3 bases are TGTGCCAGCTCACCAGACGGGGGCTATGGCTACACCTTC. The whole variable domain, filled in from reference TRBV18 and TRBJ1-2, reads NAGVMQNPRHLVRRRGQEARLRCSPMKGHSHVYWYRQLPEEGLKFMVYLQKENIIDESGMPKERFSAEFPKEGPSILRIQQVVRGDSAAYFCASSPDGGYGYTFGSGTRLTVV.

The chain has TRBV5-1 and TRBJ1-2, with 8 bases fitting TRBD1. Germline V gene sequence: CDR1 SGHRS, CDR2 YFSETQ. V shed 4 bases, J shed 4 bases, and the junction held 6 bases outside the gene matches. CDR3 length: 14 residues. CDR3 in DNA: TGCGCCAGCAGCGTGCAACAGGGGGTCTATGGCTACACCTTC. Protein: CASSVQQGVYGYTF.

The rearrangement uses TRBV4-1 and TRBJ1-4, with TRBD1 identical over 7 bases. CDR1 and CDR2 (germline): MGHRA, YSYEKL. The V gene end was trimmed by 6 bases and the J gene end by 8 bases; junction bases not matched to a gene: 12. This CDR3 contains 15 residues. The chain's CDR3 is CASRLSAGGWEKLFF. DNA for the CDR3: TGCGCCAGCAGATTATCAGCAGGGGGATGGGAAAAACTGTTTTTT.

J is TRBJ2-7 and V is TRBV10-3, with 8 bases matching TRBD1. The junction had 10 bases not matched to a gene; V was cut back by 7 bases and J by 5 bases. The CDR3 length is 14 residues. From germline, CDR1 is ENHRY and CDR2 SYGVKD. DNA for the CDR3: TGTGCCATCAAGGAGACAGGGGTCATGGACGAGCAGTACTTC. It yields the protein CAIKETGVMDEQYF.

The CDR3 DNA reads as TGTGCCAGCAGCCCGGGGGGGGGATGGAACATTCAGTACTTC. This translates into CASSPGGGWNIQYF. The chain links TRBV6-1 to TRBJ2-4; 8 nucleotides match TRBD2. The CDR3 is 14 residues long. Looked up from germline, CDR1 is MNHNS and CDR2 is SASEGT. J lost 7 bases, V lost 6 bases, and 8 bases had no gene match.

This chain joins TRBV7-8 and TRBJ2-7; 15 nucleotides align to TRBD2. This CDR3 is 17 amino acids long. The V gene's germline CDR1 is SGHVS and CDR2 FQNEAQ. Losses at the gene ends were 3 bases for V and 4 bases for J; bases not matched to a gene: 7. CDR3 region: CASSLGLAGGLRYEQYF. The CDR3 DNA reads TGTGCCAGCAGCTTGGGACTAGCGGGAGGACTTCGGTACGAGCAGTACTTC.

CDR3 sequence: CASGKTKSPDSATNEKLFF. The CDR3 nucleotides read TGTGCCAGCGGGAAAACTAAGTCGCCTGATAGCGCGACTAATGAAAAACTGTTTTTT. The rearrangement uses TRBV2 and TRBJ1-4, with D uncertain. CDR1 SNHLY and CDR2 FYNNEI come from the germline V gene. Deletions cut 8 bases from V and 2 bases from J, with 27 bases between. This CDR3 region has 19 residues.

This chain joins TRBV28 and TRBJ2-1, with 8 positions matching TRBD2. Germline V gives CDR1 MDHEN, CDR2 SYDVKM. This CDR3 is 16 amino acids long. V lost 5 bases and J lost 9; bases outside the gene matches: 15. This CDR3 reads CASSPTRGGNGGEQFF. CDR3 sequence (DNA): TGTGCCAGCAGTCCCACTCGGGGGGGCAATGGAGGTGAGCAGTTCTTC.

Comments on this clone: Other nucleotide sequences from this sample produce the same CDR3. The rearrangement uses TRBV10-1 and TRBJ1-2; D is unresolved. V was cut by 8 bases and J by 0 bases, with 13 bases left in between. CDR1 is WNHNN and CDR2 is SYGVQD in the germline V gene (reference sequence). There are 14 residues in the CDR3. The CDR3 sequence: CASRVAEANYGYTF. The CDR3, as DNA: TGCGCCAGCCGGGTTGCAGAAGCTAACTATGGCTACACCTTC.

This chain links TRBV4-1 with TRBJ2-3, with 10 bases aligning to TRBD2. The J segment lost 7 bases and the V segment lost 2 bases, leaving 6 bases of the junction unmatched. Germline loops: CDR1 MGHRA, CDR2 YSYEKL. The CDR3 covers 15 residues. The CDR3 nucleotides are TGCGCCAGCAGCCAACTTAGCGGGGGGCCGAATACGCAGTATTTT. It yields the protein CASSQLSGGPNTQYF.